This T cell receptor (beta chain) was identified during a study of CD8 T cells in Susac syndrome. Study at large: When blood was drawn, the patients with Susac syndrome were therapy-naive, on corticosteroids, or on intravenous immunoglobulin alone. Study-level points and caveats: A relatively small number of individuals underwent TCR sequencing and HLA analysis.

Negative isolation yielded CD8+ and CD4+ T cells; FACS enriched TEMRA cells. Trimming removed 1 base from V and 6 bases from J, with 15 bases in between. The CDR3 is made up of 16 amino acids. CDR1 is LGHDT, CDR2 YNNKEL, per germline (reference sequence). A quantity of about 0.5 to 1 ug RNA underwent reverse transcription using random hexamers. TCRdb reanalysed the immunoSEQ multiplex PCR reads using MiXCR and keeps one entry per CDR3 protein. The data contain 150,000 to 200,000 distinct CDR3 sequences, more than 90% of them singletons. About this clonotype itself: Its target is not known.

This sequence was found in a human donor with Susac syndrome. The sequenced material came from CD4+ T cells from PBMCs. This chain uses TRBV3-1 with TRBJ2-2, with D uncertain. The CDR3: CASSQANSPVSGELFF. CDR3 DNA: TGTGCCAGCAGCCAAGCTAACTCCCCCGTCTCCGGGGAGCTGTTTTTT.